This TCR beta chain appears in the sequencing data of a study of Graves' ophthalmopathy and Graves' hyperthyroidism. With 0 bases clipped from V and 3 bases from J, the junction kept 2 bases outside the gene matches. Germline CDR1 MGHDK, CDR2 SYGVNS. This CDR3 is built from 15 residues. Investigators amplified TCR beta CDR3 regions from RNA transcripts. HTBI primers were employed in first-round RT-PCR, then a second-round multiplex PCR followed. TCRdb re-called the multiplex PCR reads through MiXCR, storing one row per CDR3 protein. There are roughly 500,000 distinct CDR3 sequences in the sample; over 13% occur only once, and approximately 9.8% lies in the top ten. Additional autoimmune diseases, uncontrolled infections, pregnancy or lactation disqualified patients. This clonotype was seen at least ten times.

The source material was blood. The TCR was taken from a woman aged 30 to 39 with Graves' ophthalmopathy. The chain uses TRBV25-1 and TRBJ1-2, with TRBD1 identical over 9 bases. CDR3 amino acids: CASSEYGDRDYGYTF. The CDR3 DNA follows: TGTGCCAGCAGTGAATATGGGGACAGGGACTATGGCTACACCTTC.